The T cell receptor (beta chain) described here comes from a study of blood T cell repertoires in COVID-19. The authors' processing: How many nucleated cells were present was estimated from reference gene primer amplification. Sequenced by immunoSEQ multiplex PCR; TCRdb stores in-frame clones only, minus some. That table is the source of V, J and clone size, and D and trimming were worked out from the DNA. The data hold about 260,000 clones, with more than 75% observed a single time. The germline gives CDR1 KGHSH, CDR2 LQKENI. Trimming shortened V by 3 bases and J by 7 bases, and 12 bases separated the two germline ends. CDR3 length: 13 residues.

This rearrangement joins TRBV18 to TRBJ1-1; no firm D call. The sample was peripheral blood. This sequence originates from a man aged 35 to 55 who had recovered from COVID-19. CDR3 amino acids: CASSPQSKLEAFF. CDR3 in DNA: TGTGCCAGCTCACCTCAATCAAAGCTTGAAGCTTTCTTT.